The subject of this entry is one TCR beta chain. It may be a read error: a sequence one base away is much more abundant. Germline CDR1 is MNHNS and CDR2 is SASEGT. The CDR3 totals 13 residues. The ends were cut back, 4 bases at V and 4 bases at J, with 8 bases in the middle. Assay: immunoSEQ multiplex PCR; the TCRdb copy retains only in-frame clones and omits some. The profile covers approximately 980,000 clones, with 76% appearing a single time and about 1.5% taken by the ten largest. These data come from a study of shared clonotypes between healthy human individuals. The rearrangement links TRBV6-1 to TRBJ2-1, with TRBD1 as a possible D gene (6 bases). This receptor was identified in a young man in good health. The specimen was memory CD4+ T cells sorted from blood. The subset is: CD45RA-negative fraction. CDR3 nucleotide sequence: TGTGCCAGCAGTGTACAGGGATACAATGAGCAGTTCTTC. It yields the protein CASSVQGYNEQFF.